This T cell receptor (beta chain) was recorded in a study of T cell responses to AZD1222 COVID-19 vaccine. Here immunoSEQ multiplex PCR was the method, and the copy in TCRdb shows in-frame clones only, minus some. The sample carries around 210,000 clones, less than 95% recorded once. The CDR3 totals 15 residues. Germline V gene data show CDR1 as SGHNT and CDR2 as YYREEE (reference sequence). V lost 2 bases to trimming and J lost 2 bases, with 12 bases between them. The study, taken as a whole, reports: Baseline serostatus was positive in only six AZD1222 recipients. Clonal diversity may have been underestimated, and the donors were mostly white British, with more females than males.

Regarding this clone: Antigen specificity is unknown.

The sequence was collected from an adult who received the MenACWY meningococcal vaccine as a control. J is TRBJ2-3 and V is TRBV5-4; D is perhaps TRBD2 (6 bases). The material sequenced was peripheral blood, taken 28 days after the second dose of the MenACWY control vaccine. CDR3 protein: CASSFGGYLTDTQYF. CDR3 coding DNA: TGTGCCAGCAGCTTCGGGGGTTACCTCACAGATACGCAGTATTTT.